This passage covers 19 T cell receptor beta chains from one sample sequenced in a study of blood T cell repertoires in COVID-19. Data came from immunoSEQ multiplex PCR; TCRdb stores just in-frame clones and leaves some out. The sample has approximately 140,000 clones, around 84% seen once. The source material was peripheral blood. These receptors were taken from a human donor in a cohort sampled during active COVID-19.

This clone was counted a few times. The V gene is TRBV6-1, the J gene TRBJ1-1; 7 nucleotides line up with TRBD1. Germline V CDR1 and CDR2: MNHNS, SASEGT. The J segment lost 1 base and the V segment lost 3 bases, leaving 5 bases of the junction unmatched. The CDR3 covers 15 residues. The CDR3 DNA reads as TGTGCCAGCAGTGAGTTGCCAGGGGGGAACACTGAAGCTTTCTTT. The encoded protein is CASSELPGGNTEAFF.

The chain carries TRBV18 and TRBJ2-7; possibly TRBD1 for D (5 bases). CDR1 is KGHSH, CDR2 LQKENI, per germline. The CDR3 is made up of 15 amino acids. The V end lost 6 bases, the J end lost 5 bases, and 20 bases lay between the germline ends. CDR3 nucleotides: TGTGCCAGCTCTCTCGACAGCCGGAGTATCCACGAGCAGTACTTC. Translated, it gives CASSLDSRSIHEQYF.

In this sample, this clone turned up a few times. The rearrangement links TRBV20-1 to TRBJ1-1; TRBD1 might be the D (5 bases). V shed 5 bases and J shed 5 bases, with 9 bases lying between them. The CDR3 sequence is 11 residues long. Germline CDR1 is DFQATT and CDR2 is SNEGSKA (reference sequence). CDR3 amino acids: CSALGQTEAFF. The CDR3 nucleotides read TGCAGTGCTCTCGGACAAACTGAAGCTTTCTTT.

This chain joins TRBV7-9 and TRBJ1-1, with a possible D match to TRBD1 (6 bases). CDR3 length: 14 residues. Germline V gives CDR1 SEHNR, CDR2 FQNEAQ (reference sequence). V was clipped by 5 bases and J by 4 bases, with 14 bases between them. DNA for the CDR3: TGTGCCAGCAGCCGGGAGGGGGGTATCACTGAAGCTTTCTTT. It specifies CASSREGGITEAFF.

The chain uses TRBV4-3 and TRBJ2-3, with 8 bases lining up with TRBD2. The CDR3 has 17 residues. Losses at the gene ends were 0 bases for V and 1 base for J; bases not matched to a gene: 6. Germline V CDR1 and CDR2: LGHNA, YSLEER. The CDR3 DNA reads as TGCGCCAGCAGCCAAGACCGCCTGCGGGGGGGCACAGATACGCAGTATTTT. Amino acid sequence: CASSQDRLRGGTDTQYF.

The chain is built from TRBV20-1 and TRBJ1-2; unclear D gene. The germline gives CDR1 DFQATT, CDR2 SNEGSKA (reference sequence). V lost 6 bases to trimming and J lost 2 bases, with 4 bases between them. The CDR3 consists of 10 residues. In DNA form, the CDR3 reads TGCAGTGCAGCGAACTATGGCTACACCTTC. As protein: CSAANYGYTF.

The CDR3 DNA reads as TGTGCCAGCAGCTTAAGGGCGACAGGGCTCTCCTACGAGCAGTACTTC. Protein product: CASSLRATGLSYEQYF. The chain couples TRBV7-8 to TRBJ2-7; 7 positions agree with TRBD1. From germline, CDR1 is SGHVS and CDR2 FQNEAQ. The CDR3 totals 16 residues. The trim removed 2 bases at V and 0 bases at J, leaving 7 bases unmatched. The full variable domain, its missing parts supplied by reference TRBV7-8 and TRBJ2-7, is GAGVSQSPRYKVAKRGQDVALRCDPISGHVSLFWYQQALGQGPEFLTYFQNEAQLDKSGLPSDRFFAERPEGSVSTLKIQRTQQEDSAVYLCASSLRATGLSYEQYFGPGTRLTVT.

The gene calls are TRBV29-1 and TRBJ2-1; 11 positions match TRBD2. This CDR3 spans 14 amino acids. Germline values: CDR1 SQVTM, CDR2 ANQGSEA. Germline trimming cut 7 bases from V and 10 bases from J; bases unmatched to any gene: 12. The CDR3 loop is CSAFSGGGTREQFF. The CDR3 region has the DNA TGCAGCGCCTTTAGCGGGGGGGGTACTCGAGAGCAGTTCTTC.

With respect to this clone: At one end the junction does not follow the germline gene, possibly because of a read error. This rearrangement joins TRBV7-3 to TRBJ2-5; a possible D gene is TRBD2 (6 bases). The CDR3 extends over 14 amino acids. Germline loops: CDR1 SGHTA, CDR2 FQGTGA. CDR3 nucleotide sequence: TGTGCCAGCAGCCTCACCGGGACTCAAGAGATCCAGTACTTC. Its translation is CASSLTGTQEIQYF.

V and J are TRBV25-1 and TRBJ1-6; TRBD1 aligns across 9 bases. Germline V gives CDR1 MGHDK, CDR2 SYGVNS. With 5 bases clipped from V and 4 bases from J, the junction kept 6 bases outside the gene matches. The CDR3 runs 16 residues. As DNA, the CDR3 is TGTGCCAGCAGTTCGGGACAGGGATATTATAATTCACCCCTCCACTTT. It specifies CASSSGQGYYNSPLHF.

The chain recombines TRBV6-1 with TRBJ1-5, with 7 bases identical to TRBD1. J lost 7 bases, V lost 2 bases, and 5 bases had no gene match. The CDR3 extends over 14 amino acids. From germline, CDR1 is MNHNS and CDR2 SASEGT. CDR3 region: CASSETGARQPQHF. CDR3 DNA: TGTGCCAGCAGTGAAACAGGGGCAAGGCAGCCCCAGCATTTT.

This clone was observed once. The rearrangement uses TRBV3-1 (or the pseudogene TRBV3-2) and TRBJ2-1; the match to TRBD2 covers 9 bases. CDR1 is LGHDT and CDR2 is YNNKEL in the germline V gene (reference sequence). Trimming removed 1 base from V and 7 bases from J; junction bases left unmatched: 8. The CDR3 loop spans 16 amino acids. The CDR3 protein is CASSQGMRGGGNEQFF. CDR3 nucleotide sequence: TGTGCCAGCAGCCAAGGGATGCGGGGGGGAGGGAATGAGCAGTTCTTC.

The CDR3 loop reads CASTTDRSNQPQHF. DNA for the CDR3: TGTGCCAGTACCACTGACAGAAGCAATCAGCCCCAGCATTTT. This chain joins TRBV19 and TRBJ1-5, with a possible D match to TRBD1 (5 bases). V shed 7 bases and J shed 1 base, with 11 bases lying between them. CDR1 LNHDA and CDR2 SQIVND come from the germline V gene (reference sequence). The length of the CDR3 is 14 residues.

The chain joins TRBV4-1 to TRBJ2-5; 11 bases fit TRBD1. J was trimmed by 5 bases and V by 6 bases; bases with no gene match: 11. The CDR3 totals 16 residues. The germline gives CDR1 MGHRA, CDR2 YSYEKL. In DNA form, the CDR3 reads TGCGCCAGCAGTCGGACAGGGGGCACACCGAGTGAGACCCAGTACTTC. This sequence encodes CASSRTGGTPSETQYF.

V gene TRBV28 combines with J gene TRBJ1-5; TRBD1 matches at 9 bases. The CDR3 covers 15 residues. V shed 6 bases, J shed 6 bases, and the junction held 9 bases outside the gene matches. Germline V gene lookup returns CDR1 MDHEN and CDR2 SYDVKM. The CDR3 spells CASSLRTGGLQPQHF. CDR3 coding DNA: TGTGCCAGCAGCCTAAGAACAGGGGGCCTTCAGCCCCAGCATTTT.

This sequence joins TRBV6-2 or TRBV6-3 and TRBJ1-5, with D maybe TRBD1 (6 bases). The CDR3 is 15 amino acids. Germline V gives CDR1 MNHEY, CDR2 SVGEGT. V lost 4 bases, J lost 1 base, and 11 bases lay in between. The CDR3: CASSLRGASNQPQHF. In DNA, the CDR3 is TGTGCCAGCAGTTTACGGGGGGCCAGCAATCAGCCCCAGCATTTT.

This chain uses TRBV10-3 with TRBJ2-2, with 9 bases that match TRBD1. Per germline, CDR1 ENHRY and CDR2 SYGVKD. This CDR3 has 16 amino acids. J gave up 4 bases and V 4 bases, and 7 bases lay outside the gene matches. Written as DNA, the CDR3 is TGTGCCATCAGTGCCGGGGGGACAGGGCGCACCGGGGAGCTGTTTTTT. This codes for CAISAGGTGRTGELFF.

This sequence joins TRBV9 and TRBJ2-1; 8 bases are a match to TRBD2. The CDR3 length is 14 residues. With 4 bases clipped from V and 3 bases from J, the junction kept 3 bases outside the gene matches. CDR1 is SGDLS, CDR2 YYNGEE, per germline. The CDR3 is CASSRLALYNEQFF. The CDR3 DNA is TGTGCCAGCAGCAGACTAGCGCTCTACAATGAGCAGTTCTTC.

The rearrangement links TRBV2 to TRBJ1-5, with 7 bases fitting TRBD1. V shed 6 bases, J shed 3 bases, and the junction held 2 bases outside the gene matches. The CDR3 runs 13 residues. CDR1 and CDR2 (germline): SNHLY, FYNNEI. CDR3 sequence: CASRTGPNQPQHF. The CDR3 bases are TGTGCCAGCAGGACAGGGCCCAATCAGCCCCAGCATTTT.